This TCR beta chain stems from a study of blood T cell repertoires in COVID-19. Turning to the study itself: Acute and convalescent COVID-19 samples came from the United States, Italy and Spain. From T cells, B-cell-depleted T cells, or PBMCs came the material, which was cDNA or gDNA.

In the source study's methods: Counts of nucleated cells, estimated from reference gene primer amplification, were obtained. Sequencing was performed with immunoSEQ multiplex PCR; in TCRdb, only in-frame clones are kept and a portion is missing. V, J and clone size are taken as reported in that table, and D and trimming were inferred from the DNA itself. The sample holds fewer than 30,000 clones, 85% seen once. The CDR3 is 11 residues long. The germline gives CDR1 SGHVS, CDR2 FQNEAQ. V was pared by 5 bases and J by 8 bases, with 10 bases between. This chain links TRBV7-8 with TRBJ2-7; unclear D gene. The origin of this receptor is a human donor in a cohort sampled during active COVID-19. The sample consisted of peripheral blood. Here the CDR3 DNA reads TGTGCCAGCAGCCCAGGCCAGAAGCAGTACTTC. The encoded protein is CASSPGQKQYF.